This T cell receptor beta chain emerged from a study of CD8 T cells in Susac syndrome. From blood CD8+ and CD4+ T cells, the TCR beta chain was sequenced. Negative isolation was applied to CD8+ and CD4+ T cells, and FACS enrichment was applied to TEMRA cells. V lost 0 bases and J lost 4; bases outside the gene matches: 6. The CDR3 covers 16 residues. In germline, CDR1 is MRHNA, CDR2 SNTAGT. Roughly 0.5 to 1 ug RNA was reverse transcribed with random hexamers. Amplification of TCR beta CDR3 was carried out by immunoSEQ multiplex PCR, which covered 54 Vbeta and 13 Jbeta segments. TCRdb independently ran MiXCR on the immunoSEQ multiplex PCR reads; one entry per CDR3 protein. The data contain under 200,000 distinct CDR3 sequences, approximately 95% of them singletons.

Sequenced input: CD8+ T cells from PBMCs. The clonotype was recovered from a human donor with multiple sclerosis. V is TRBV6-4 and J is TRBJ2-1, with 7 bases fitting TRBD1. The DNA for the CDR3 is TGTGCCAGCAGTGACTCGACAGACAGGGTATACAATGAGCAGTTCTTC. It specifies CASSDSTDRVYNEQFF.